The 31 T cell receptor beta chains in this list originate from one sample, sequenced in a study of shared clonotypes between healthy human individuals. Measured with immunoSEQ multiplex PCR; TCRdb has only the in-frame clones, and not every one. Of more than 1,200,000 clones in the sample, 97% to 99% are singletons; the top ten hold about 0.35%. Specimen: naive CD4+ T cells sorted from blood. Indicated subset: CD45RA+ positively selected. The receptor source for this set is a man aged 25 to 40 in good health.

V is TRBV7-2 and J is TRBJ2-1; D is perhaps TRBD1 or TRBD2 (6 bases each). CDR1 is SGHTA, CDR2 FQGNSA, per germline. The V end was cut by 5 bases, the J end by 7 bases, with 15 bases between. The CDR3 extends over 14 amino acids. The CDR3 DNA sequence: TGTGCCAGCAGCCCCTCCCGGGGGCGGAATGAGCAGTTCTTC. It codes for CASSPSRGRNEQFF. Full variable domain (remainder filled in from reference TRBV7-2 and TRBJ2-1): GAGVSQSPSNKVTEKGKDVELRCDPISGHTALYWYRQSLGQGLEFLIYFQGNSAPDKSGLPSDRFSAERTGGSVSTLTIQRTQQEDSAVYLCASSPSRGRNEQFFGPGTRLTVL.

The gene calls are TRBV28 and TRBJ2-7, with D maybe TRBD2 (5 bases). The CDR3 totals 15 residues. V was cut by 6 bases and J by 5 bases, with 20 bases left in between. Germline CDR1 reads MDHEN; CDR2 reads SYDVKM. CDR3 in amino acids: CASSPPGLVYHEQYF. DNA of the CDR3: TGTGCCAGCAGCCCCCCGGGGTTAGTTTACCACGAGCAGTACTTC.

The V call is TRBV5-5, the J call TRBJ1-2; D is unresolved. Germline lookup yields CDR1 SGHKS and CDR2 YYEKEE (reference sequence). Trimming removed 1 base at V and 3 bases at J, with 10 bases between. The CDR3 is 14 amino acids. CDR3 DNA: TGTGCCAGCAGCTTGAGGGCCTGGGACTATGGCTACACCTTC. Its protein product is CASSLRAWDYGYTF.

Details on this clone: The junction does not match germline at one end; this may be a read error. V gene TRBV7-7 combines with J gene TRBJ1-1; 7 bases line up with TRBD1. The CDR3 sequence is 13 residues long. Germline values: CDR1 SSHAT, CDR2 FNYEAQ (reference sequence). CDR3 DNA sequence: TGTGCTAGCAGCGCAACCGGGACAGCTGAAGCTTTCTTT. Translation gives CASSATGTAEAFF.

The CDR3 region is CAWKTENYGYTF. The CDR3 DNA follows: TGTGCCTGGAAAACAGAAAACTATGGCTACACCTTC. V is TRBV30 and J is TRBJ1-2, with no clear D. V was pared by 4 bases and J by 2 bases, with 8 bases between. Looked up from germline, CDR1 is GTSNPN and CDR2 is SVGIG (reference sequence). This CDR3 region has 12 residues.

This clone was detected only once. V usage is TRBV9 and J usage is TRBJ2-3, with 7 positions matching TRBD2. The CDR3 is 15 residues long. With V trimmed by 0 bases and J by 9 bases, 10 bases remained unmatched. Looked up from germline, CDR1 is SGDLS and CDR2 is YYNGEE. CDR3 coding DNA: TGTGCCAGCAGCGTAGTGGGCGGCGGGAGCCGCACGCAGTATTTT. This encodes CASSVVGGGSRTQYF.

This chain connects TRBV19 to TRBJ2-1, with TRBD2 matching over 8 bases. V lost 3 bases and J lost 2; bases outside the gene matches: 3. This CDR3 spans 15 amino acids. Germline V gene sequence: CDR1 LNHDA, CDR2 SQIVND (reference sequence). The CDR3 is CASSMRGLAYNEQFF. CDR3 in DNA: TGTGCCAGTAGTATGAGGGGACTAGCCTACAATGAGCAGTTCTTC.

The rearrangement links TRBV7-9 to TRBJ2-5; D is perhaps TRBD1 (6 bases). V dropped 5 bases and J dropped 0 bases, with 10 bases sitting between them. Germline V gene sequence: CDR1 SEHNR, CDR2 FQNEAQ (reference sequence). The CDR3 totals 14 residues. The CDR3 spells CASSLGTNQETQYF. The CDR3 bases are TGTGCCAGCAGCCTAGGGACAAACCAAGAGACCCAGTACTTC. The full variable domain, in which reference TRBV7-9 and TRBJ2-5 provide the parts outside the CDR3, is DTGVSQNPRHKITKRGQNVTFRCDPISEHNRLYWYRQTLGQGPEFLTYFQNEAQLEKSRLLSDRFSAERPKGSFSTLEIQRTEQGDSAMYLCASSLGTNQETQYFGPGTRLLVL.

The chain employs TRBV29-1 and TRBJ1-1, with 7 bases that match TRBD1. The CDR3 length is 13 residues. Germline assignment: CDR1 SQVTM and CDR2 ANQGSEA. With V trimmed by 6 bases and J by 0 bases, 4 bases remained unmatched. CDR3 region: CSVAGGMNTEAFF. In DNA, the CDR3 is TGCAGCGTGGCAGGGGGGATGAACACTGAAGCTTTCTTT.

Here the CDR3 DNA reads TGTGCCAGCAGTGCCTCCGGGCAGCCCCAGCATTTT. Translating gives CASSASGQPQHF. This sequence joins TRBV6-5 and TRBJ1-5; D uncertain. The CDR3 covers 12 residues. Germline V gene sequence: CDR1 MNHEY, CDR2 SVGAGI. The V end lost 5 bases, the J end lost 7 bases, and 9 bases lay between the germline ends.

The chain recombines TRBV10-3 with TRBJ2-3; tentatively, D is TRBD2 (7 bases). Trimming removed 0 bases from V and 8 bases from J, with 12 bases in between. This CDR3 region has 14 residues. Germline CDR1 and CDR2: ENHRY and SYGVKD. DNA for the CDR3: TGTGCCATCAGTGAGTCGGGGGGAGGGGGTACGCAGTATTTT. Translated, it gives CAISESGGGGTQYF.

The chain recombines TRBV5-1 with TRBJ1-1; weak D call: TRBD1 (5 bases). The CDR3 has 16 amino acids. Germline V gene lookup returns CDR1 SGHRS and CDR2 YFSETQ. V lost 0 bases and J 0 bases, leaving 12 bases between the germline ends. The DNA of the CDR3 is TGCGCCAGCAGCTTGGAGGGCCGGGGCATGAACACTGAAGCTTTCTTT. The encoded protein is CASSLEGRGMNTEAFF.

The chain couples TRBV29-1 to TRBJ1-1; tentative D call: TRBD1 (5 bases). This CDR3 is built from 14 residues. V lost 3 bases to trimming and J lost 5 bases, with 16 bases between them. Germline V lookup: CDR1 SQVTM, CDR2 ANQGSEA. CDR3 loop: CSVENRQSLTEAFF. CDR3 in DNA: TGCAGCGTTGAGAATCGACAGAGTCTGACTGAAGCTTTCTTT.

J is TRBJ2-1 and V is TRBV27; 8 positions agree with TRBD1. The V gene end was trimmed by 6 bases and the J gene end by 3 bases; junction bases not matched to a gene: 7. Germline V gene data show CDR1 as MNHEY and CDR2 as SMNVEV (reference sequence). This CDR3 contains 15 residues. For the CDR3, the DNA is TGTGCCAGCAGCCGGGACAGGCAGCACTACAATGAGCAGTTCTTC. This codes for CASSRDRQHYNEQFF.

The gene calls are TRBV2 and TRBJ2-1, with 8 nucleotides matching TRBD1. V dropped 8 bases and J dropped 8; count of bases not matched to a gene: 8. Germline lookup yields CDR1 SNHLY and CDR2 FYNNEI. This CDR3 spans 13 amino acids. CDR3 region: CASAAGGIDEQFF. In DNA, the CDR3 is TGTGCCAGCGCGGCAGGGGGCATCGATGAGCAGTTCTTC.

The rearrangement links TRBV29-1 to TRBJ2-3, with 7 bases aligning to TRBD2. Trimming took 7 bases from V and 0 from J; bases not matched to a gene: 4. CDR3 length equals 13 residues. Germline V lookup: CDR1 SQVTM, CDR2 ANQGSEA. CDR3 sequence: CSATSASTDTQYF. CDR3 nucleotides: TGCAGCGCTACTAGCGCCAGCACAGATACGCAGTATTTT.

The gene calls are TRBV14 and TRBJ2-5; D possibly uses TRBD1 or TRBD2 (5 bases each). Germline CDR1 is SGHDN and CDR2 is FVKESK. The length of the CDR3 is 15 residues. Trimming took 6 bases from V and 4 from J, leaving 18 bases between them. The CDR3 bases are TGTGCCAGCAGTCCCGGGGCCGCCGGGCCAGAGACCCAGTACTTC. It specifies CASSPGAAGPETQYF.

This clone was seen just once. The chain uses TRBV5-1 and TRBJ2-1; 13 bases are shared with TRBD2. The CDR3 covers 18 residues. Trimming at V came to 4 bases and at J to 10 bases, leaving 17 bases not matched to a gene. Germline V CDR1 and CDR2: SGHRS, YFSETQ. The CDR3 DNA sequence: TGCGCCAGCAGCCCGGCGGTCGAATTGGGACTAGCGGGAAGGGAGCAGTTCTTC. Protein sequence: CASSPAVELGLAGREQFF.

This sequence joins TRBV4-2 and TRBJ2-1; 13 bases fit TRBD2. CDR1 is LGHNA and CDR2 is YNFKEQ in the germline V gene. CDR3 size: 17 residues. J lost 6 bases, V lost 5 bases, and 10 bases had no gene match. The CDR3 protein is CASSKLAGGPPGNEQFF. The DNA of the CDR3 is TGTGCCAGCAGCAAACTAGCGGGAGGGCCTCCAGGCAATGAGCAGTTCTTC.

CDR3 DNA: TGTGCCAGCAGCTTAGGCCCCACAGATACGCAGTATTTT. Translation gives CASSLGPTDTQYF. The chain is built from TRBV11-3 and TRBJ2-3; D remains ambiguous. Germline assignment: CDR1 SGHNT and CDR2 YENEEA. The CDR3 length is 13 residues. Trimming pared 1 base from V and 2 bases from J, leaving 4 bases between.

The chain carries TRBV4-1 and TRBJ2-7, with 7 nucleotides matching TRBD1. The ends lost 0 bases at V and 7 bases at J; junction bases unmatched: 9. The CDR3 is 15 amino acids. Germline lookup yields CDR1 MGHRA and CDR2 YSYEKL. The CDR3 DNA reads TGCGCCAGCAGCCAAGATAGGGGGCGTCTGTGGGAGCAGTACTTC. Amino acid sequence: CASSQDRGRLWEQYF.

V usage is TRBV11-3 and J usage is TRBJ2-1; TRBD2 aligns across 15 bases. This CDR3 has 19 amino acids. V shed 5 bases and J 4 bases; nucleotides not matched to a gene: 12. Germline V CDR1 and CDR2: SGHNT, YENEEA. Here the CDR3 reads CASSPSGLAGGSLYNEQFF. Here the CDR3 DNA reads TGTGCCAGCAGCCCGTCCGGACTAGCGGGAGGGTCACTTTACAATGAGCAGTTCTTC.

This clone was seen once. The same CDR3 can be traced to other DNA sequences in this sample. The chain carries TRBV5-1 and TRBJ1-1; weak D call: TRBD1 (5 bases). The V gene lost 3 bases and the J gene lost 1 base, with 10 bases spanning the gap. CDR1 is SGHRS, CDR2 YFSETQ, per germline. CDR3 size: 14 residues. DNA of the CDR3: TGCGCCAGCAGCTCCCTAACAGGGAACACTGAAGCTTTCTTT. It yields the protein CASSSLTGNTEAFF.

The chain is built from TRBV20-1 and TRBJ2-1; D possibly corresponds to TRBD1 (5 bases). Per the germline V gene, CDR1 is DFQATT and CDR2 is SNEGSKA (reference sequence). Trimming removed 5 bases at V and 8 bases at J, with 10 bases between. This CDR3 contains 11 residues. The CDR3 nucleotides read TGCAGTGCTGCAGGGTGGGATGAGCAGTTCTTC. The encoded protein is CSAAGWDEQFF.

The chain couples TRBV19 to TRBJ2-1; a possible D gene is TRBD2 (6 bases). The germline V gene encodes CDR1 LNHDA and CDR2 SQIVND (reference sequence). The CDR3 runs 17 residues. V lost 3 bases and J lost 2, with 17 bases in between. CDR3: CASSIPLGSGPYNEQFF. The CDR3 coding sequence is TGTGCCAGTAGTATTCCCCTGGGTAGCGGTCCCTACAATGAGCAGTTCTTC.

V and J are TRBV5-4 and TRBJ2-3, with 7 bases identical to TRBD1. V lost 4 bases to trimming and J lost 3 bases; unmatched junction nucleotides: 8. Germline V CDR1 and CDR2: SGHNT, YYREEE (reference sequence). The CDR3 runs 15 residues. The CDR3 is CASSIPGQRTDTQYF. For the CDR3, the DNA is TGTGCCAGCAGCATTCCGGGACAGCGAACAGATACGCAGTATTTT.

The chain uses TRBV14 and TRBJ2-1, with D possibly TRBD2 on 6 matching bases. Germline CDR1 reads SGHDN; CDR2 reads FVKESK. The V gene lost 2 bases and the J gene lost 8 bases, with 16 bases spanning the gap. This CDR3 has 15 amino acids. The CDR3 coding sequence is TGTGCCAGCAGCCAACAGCGGGTGACGAACTATGAGCAGTTCTTC. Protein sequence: CASSQQRVTNYEQFF.

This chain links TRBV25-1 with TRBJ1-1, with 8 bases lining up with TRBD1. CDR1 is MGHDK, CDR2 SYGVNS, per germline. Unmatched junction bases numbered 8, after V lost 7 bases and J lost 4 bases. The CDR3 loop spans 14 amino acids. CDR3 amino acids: CASKSDRVFTEAFF. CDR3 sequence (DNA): TGTGCCAGCAAATCGGACAGGGTATTCACTGAAGCTTTCTTT.

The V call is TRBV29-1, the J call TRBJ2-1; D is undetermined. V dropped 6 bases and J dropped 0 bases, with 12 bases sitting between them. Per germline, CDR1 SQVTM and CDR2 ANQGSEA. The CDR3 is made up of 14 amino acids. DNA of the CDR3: TGCAGCGTCCGCAATCGCATCTCCTACAATGAGCAGTTCTTC. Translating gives CSVRNRISYNEQFF.

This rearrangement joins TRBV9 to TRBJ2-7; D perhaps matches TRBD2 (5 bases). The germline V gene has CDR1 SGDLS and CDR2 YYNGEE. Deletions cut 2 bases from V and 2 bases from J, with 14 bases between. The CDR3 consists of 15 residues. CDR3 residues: CASSVSDRGTYEQYF. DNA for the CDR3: TGTGCCAGCAGCGTTAGCGATCGGGGAACCTACGAGCAGTACTTC.

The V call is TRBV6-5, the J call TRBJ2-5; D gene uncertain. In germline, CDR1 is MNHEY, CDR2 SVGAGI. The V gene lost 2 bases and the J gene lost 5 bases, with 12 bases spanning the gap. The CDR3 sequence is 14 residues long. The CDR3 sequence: CASSYMILGETQYF. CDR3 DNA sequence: TGTGCCAGCAGTTACATGATATTAGGGGAGACCCAGTACTTC.